This T cell receptor (beta chain) came from a study of blood T cell repertoires in COVID-19. Study-level information: COVID-19 samples from acute and convalescent phases originated in the United States, Italy and Spain. T cells, B-cell-depleted T cells, or PBMCs provided the cDNA or gDNA that served as material.

In the original processing: The assay estimated nucleated cells by amplifying reference gene primers. The protocol was immunoSEQ multiplex PCR, while the TCRdb copy is restricted to in-frame clones and leaves out a portion. V and J calls and clone size are as listed in that table; D and trimming were resolved from the DNA. The profile shows around 250,000 clones, roughly 85% of them singletons. CDR1 and CDR2 from the germline V gene are SGHNT and YENEEA. This CDR3 comprises 13 residues. The V segment lost 5 bases and the J segment 6 bases; nucleotides outside the gene matches: 7. Sequencing used peripheral blood. The genes are TRBV11-3 and TRBJ2-7; the match to TRBD2 covers 7 bases. The sequence derives from a man in his sixties who had recovered from COVID-19. The CDR3: CASSTNRLAEQYF. The CDR3 bases are TGTGCCAGCAGCACGAATCGACTAGCCGAGCAGTACTTC.